Listed here is a single TCR beta chain. Mismatch with germline at one junction end may stem from a read error. CDR3 length: 16 amino acids. The germline CDR1 and CDR2 sequences are SGHVS and FQNEAQ. Methods used by the authors: Amplification of reference gene primers was used by the study to estimate nucleated cell counts. TCRdb's copy holds only in-frame clones and misses some; the assay was immunoSEQ multiplex PCR. V, J and clone size derive from that table, while D and trimming were established from the DNA sequence. The sample lists 200,000 to 250,000 clones; 89% were seen once. The data derive from a study of blood T cell repertoires in COVID-19. Across the whole study: Acute-phase and convalescent COVID-19 samples originated in the United States, Italy and Spain. From T cells, B-cell-depleted T cells, or PBMCs came the material, which was cDNA or gDNA.

The specimen was peripheral blood. The sequence derives from a man aged 55 to 69 who had recovered from COVID-19. The rearrangement joins TRBV7-8 to TRBJ2-2; D may be TRBD2 (6 bases). The CDR3 is CASSLTGTPGAGELFF. The DNA for the CDR3 is TGTGCCAGTAGCTTAACCGGGACCCCGGGAGCCGGGGAGCTGTTTTTT.